This section outlines one TCR beta chain sequence together with its context. As yet, its antigen is unknown. This sample was taken from a study of cytomegalovirus exposure and HLA in healthy donors. Study results and limitations: CMV serostatus alone was available as immune exposure information. An analysis that was carried out later associated some 17,000 TCR beta sequences with HLA alleles at 0.05 false discovery rate.

Trimming took off 0 bases at V and 5 bases at J, with 14 bases between the two ends. Germline V gene lookup returns CDR1 SGHDT and CDR2 YYEEEE. This CDR3 region has 16 residues. The PCR had 60 Vbeta and 13 Jbeta primers. TCRdb's table, derived via immunoSEQ multiplex PCR, lists solely in-frame clones and lacks some. The sample includes 80,000 or so clones. Sample: PBMCs. This clonotype was obtained from a woman aged 25 to 45 in good health and CMV-seronegative. The chain uses TRBV5-6 and TRBJ2-2, with D perhaps TRBD1 (6 bases). Here the CDR3 DNA reads TGTGCCAGCAGCTTGGTTGGGGGCGCGGTGACCGGGGAGCTGTTTTTT. Protein product: CASSLVGGAVTGELFF.